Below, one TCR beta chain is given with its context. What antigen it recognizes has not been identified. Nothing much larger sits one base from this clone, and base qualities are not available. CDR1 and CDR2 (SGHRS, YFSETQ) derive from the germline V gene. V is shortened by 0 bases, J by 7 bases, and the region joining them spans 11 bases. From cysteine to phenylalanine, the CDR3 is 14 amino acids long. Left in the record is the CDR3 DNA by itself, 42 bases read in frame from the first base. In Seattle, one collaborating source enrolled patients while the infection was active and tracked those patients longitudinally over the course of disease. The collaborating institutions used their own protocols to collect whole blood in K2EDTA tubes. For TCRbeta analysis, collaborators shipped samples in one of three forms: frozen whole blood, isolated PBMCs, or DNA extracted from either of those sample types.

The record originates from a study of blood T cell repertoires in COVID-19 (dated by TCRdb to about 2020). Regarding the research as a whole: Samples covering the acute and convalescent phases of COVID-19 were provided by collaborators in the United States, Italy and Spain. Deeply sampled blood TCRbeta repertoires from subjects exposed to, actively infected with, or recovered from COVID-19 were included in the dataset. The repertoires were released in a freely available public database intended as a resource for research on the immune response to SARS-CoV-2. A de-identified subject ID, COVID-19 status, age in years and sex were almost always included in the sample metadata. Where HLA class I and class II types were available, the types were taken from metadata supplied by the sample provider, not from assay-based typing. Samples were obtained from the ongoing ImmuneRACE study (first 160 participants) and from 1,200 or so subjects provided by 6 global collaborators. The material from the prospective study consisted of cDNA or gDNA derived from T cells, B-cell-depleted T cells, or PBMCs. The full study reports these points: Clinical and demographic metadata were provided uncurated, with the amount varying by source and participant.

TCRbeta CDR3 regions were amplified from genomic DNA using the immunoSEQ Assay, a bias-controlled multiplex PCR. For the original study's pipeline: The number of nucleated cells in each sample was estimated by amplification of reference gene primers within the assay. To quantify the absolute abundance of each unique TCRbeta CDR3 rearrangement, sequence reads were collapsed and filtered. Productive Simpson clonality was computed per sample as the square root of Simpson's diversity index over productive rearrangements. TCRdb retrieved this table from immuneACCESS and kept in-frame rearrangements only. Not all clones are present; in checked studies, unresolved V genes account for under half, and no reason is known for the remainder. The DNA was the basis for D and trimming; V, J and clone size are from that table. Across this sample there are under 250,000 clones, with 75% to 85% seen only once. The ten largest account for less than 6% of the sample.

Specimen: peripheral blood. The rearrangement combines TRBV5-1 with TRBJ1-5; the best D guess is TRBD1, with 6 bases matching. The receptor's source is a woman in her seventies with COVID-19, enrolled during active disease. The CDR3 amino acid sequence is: CASSLESGAQPQHF. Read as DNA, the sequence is TGCGCCAGCAGCTTGGAATCAGGGGCCCAGCCCCAGCATTTT.